The 20 T cell receptor beta chains listed next were all sequenced from one sample in a study of CD8 T cell repertoires and HIV-1 epitope variants. Repertoires were generated with immunoSEQ multiplex PCR, while TCRdb's copy carries only in-frame clones and drops some. The table includes about 4,900 clones, about 62% detected once. No antigens are known for them. Sequencing was carried out using cultured CD8+ T cells derived from PBMCs. The receptors were sampled from a male donor with HIV.

This clone was picked up a small number of times. This chain uses TRBV27 with TRBJ1-6; TRBD1 matches 8 bases. The CDR3 runs to 16 residues. J lost 5 bases, V lost 6 bases, and 9 bases had no gene match. Per germline, CDR1 MNHEY and CDR2 SMNVEV (reference sequence). CDR3 DNA sequence: TGTGCCAGCAGCAGGACTAGCAGGGGGCATAATTCACCCCTCCACTTT. This codes for CASSRTSRGHNSPLHF.

This CDR3 reads CASSYDSGLAEAFF. The CDR3 DNA reads TGTGCCAGCAGTTACGATTCAGGGTTGGCTGAAGCTTTCTTT. The chain employs TRBV6-5 and TRBJ1-1; possible D gene TRBD1, 5 bases. This CDR3 has 14 amino acids. Between the trimmed V and J ends, which lost 2 bases and 6 bases, there was a span of 13 bases. Germline-derived CDR1 and CDR2 are MNHEY and SVGAGI.

The rearrangement links TRBV29-1 to TRBJ2-7, with 8 bases fitting TRBD2. This CDR3 has 15 amino acids. Germline CDR1 reads SQVTM; CDR2 reads ANQGSEA. V was pared by 3 bases and J by 4 bases, with 11 bases of the junction left unmatched. DNA of the CDR3: TGCAGCGTTGAGCCTGAACGGGAGGGCCGATACGAGCAGTACTTC. Translated: CSVEPEREGRYEQYF.

The chain combines TRBV27 with TRBJ2-3; 14 bases line up with TRBD2. The trim removed 6 bases at V and 0 bases at J, leaving 8 bases unmatched. CDR1 is MNHEY and CDR2 is SMNVEV in the germline V gene (reference sequence). The CDR3 contains 18 residues. CDR3 bases: TGTGCCAGCAGACCCACGACTAGCGGGAGGGCTAGCACAGATACGCAGTATTTT. Protein sequence: CASRPTTSGRASTDTQYF.

This clone was picked up one time. The V and J genes are TRBV7-9 and TRBJ2-3; unclear D gene. Trimming pared 5 bases from V and 5 bases from J, leaving 11 bases between. Per germline, CDR1 SEHNR and CDR2 FQNEAQ (reference sequence). The CDR3 extends over 13 amino acids. This CDR3 reads CASSPPPVDTQYF. In DNA, the CDR3 is TGTGCCAGCAGCCCCCCCCCAGTAGATACGCAGTATTTT. The full variable domain, its missing parts supplied by reference TRBV7-9 and TRBJ2-3, is DTGVSQNPRHKITKRGQNVTFRCDPISEHNRLYWYRQTLGQGPEFLTYFQNEAQLEKSRLLSDRFSAERPKGSFSTLEIQRTEQGDSAMYLCASSPPPVDTQYFGPGTRLTVL.

CDR3 DNA sequence: TGTGCCAGCAGTTTATGGACCACCGCCAAAAACATTCAGTACTTC. This encodes CASSLWTTAKNIQYF. The chain is built from TRBV28 and TRBJ2-4; D remains ambiguous. The V and J ends lost 0 bases and 1 base respectively, with 7 bases between them. Germline V gives CDR1 MDHEN, CDR2 SYDVKM. The CDR3 totals 15 residues.

V is TRBV7-8 and J is TRBJ2-1, with D maybe TRBD2 (7 bases). The V gene's germline CDR1 is SGHVS and CDR2 FQNEAQ. The V gene lost 5 bases and the J gene lost 9 bases, with 20 bases spanning the gap. The CDR3 is 15 residues long. The CDR3 loop reads CASSDAGEGVSEQFF. For the CDR3, the DNA is TGTGCCAGCAGCGACGCCGGGGAGGGGGTGAGTGAGCAGTTCTTC.

The chain recombines TRBV28 with TRBJ2-1, with 16 bases matching TRBD2. The CDR3 contains 16 residues. V was pared by 3 bases and J by 8 bases, with 4 bases of the junction left unmatched. Germline loops: CDR1 MDHEN, CDR2 SYDVKM. This CDR3 is CASSLGTSGGAYEQFF. In nucleotides, the CDR3 is TGTGCCAGCAGTTTGGGGACTAGCGGGGGGGCGTATGAGCAGTTCTTC.

This clone was detected only once. The CDR3 here is CASSVGQGPLGYTF. The CDR3 region has the DNA TGTGCCAGCAGTGTTGGACAGGGGCCCTTAGGCTACACCTTC. The V gene is TRBV6-5, the J gene TRBJ1-2; 9 nucleotides align to TRBD1. Trimming cost V 5 bases and J 8 bases; bases outside gene matches: 9. Germline values: CDR1 MNHEY, CDR2 SVGAGI. The CDR3 length is 14 residues.

This clone was counted between two and nine times. In DNA, the CDR3 is TGTGCCAGCAGCGCTTCAGGGGATACGCAGTATTTT. It is translated as CASSASGDTQYF. The chain joins TRBV9 to TRBJ2-3, with D possibly TRBD1 on 5 matching bases. The germline CDR1 and CDR2 sequences are SGDLS and YYNGEE. The CDR3 extends over 12 amino acids. The V end was cut by 3 bases, the J end by 6 bases, with 8 bases between.

The chain uses TRBV28 and TRBJ1-5; TRBD1 agrees at 9 bases. Per the germline V gene, CDR1 is MDHEN and CDR2 is SYDVKM. The CDR3 is 14 residues long. The J segment lost 4 bases and the V segment lost 4 bases, leaving 2 bases of the junction unmatched. The CDR3 sequence is CASSSGTGNQPQHF. The CDR3 DNA reads TGTGCCAGCAGTTCCGGGACAGGGAATCAGCCCCAGCATTTT.

This clone was seen just once. This chain uses TRBV27 with TRBJ2-3; no clear D. The CDR3 has 14 residues. The V gene lost 0 bases and the J gene lost 2 bases, with 6 bases spanning the gap. Per the germline V gene, CDR1 is MNHEY and CDR2 is SMNVEV (reference sequence). DNA for the CDR3: TGTGCCAGCAGTTTATCCATGTCCACAGATACGCAGTATTTT. It translates to CASSLSMSTDTQYF.

The chain joins TRBV5-1 to TRBJ2-1; no definite D call. V was clipped by 5 bases and J by 9 bases, with 15 bases between them. Germline assignment: CDR1 SGHRS and CDR2 YFSETQ. The CDR3 is 13 amino acids. The CDR3 sequence: CASSPWSQIEQFF. CDR3 bases: TGCGCCAGCAGTCCTTGGTCACAAATTGAGCAGTTCTTC.

The J gene is TRBJ2-2, the V gene TRBV19; weak D call: TRBD2 (6 bases). Trimming removed 10 bases at V and 6 bases at J, with 12 bases between. The CDR3 spans 12 residues. The germline CDR1 and CDR2 sequences are LNHDA and SQIVND (reference sequence). For the CDR3, the DNA is TGTGCCACTACCTGGGGGGCCGGGGAGCTGTTTTTT. The encoded protein is CATTWGAGELFF.

The chain combines TRBV5-4 with TRBJ2-3, with D perhaps assigned TRBD1 or TRBD2 (5 bases each). Germline V gene lookup returns CDR1 SGHNT and CDR2 YYREEE (reference sequence). V lost 2 bases and J lost 6, with 16 bases in between. The CDR3 has 15 amino acids. CDR3 loop: CASSLPVGVRDTQYF. In DNA, the CDR3 is TGTGCCAGCAGCTTACCTGTGGGGGTTCGGGATACGCAGTATTTT.

The chain combines TRBV28 with TRBJ1-6; 9 positions agree with TRBD1. V trimming: 4 bases; J trimming: 8 bases; junction bases outside the gene matches: 3. This CDR3 is 14 amino acids long. Looked up from germline, CDR1 is MDHEN and CDR2 is SYDVKM. The CDR3 nucleotides read TGTGCCAGCAGTTCGGGACAGGGTGATTCACCCCTCCACTTT. Protein product: CASSSGQGDSPLHF.

The chain joins TRBV7-6 to TRBJ2-3; 9 bases line up with TRBD2. The germline CDR1 and CDR2 sequences are SGHVS and FNYEAQ. This CDR3 region has 18 residues. V lost 0 bases and J lost 0; bases outside the gene matches: 7. This CDR3 is CASSLAPSGVTSTDTQYF. The CDR3, as DNA: TGTGCCAGCAGCTTAGCCCCTAGCGGGGTGACTAGCACAGATACGCAGTATTTT.

To note about this clone: Relative to the germline gene, one junction end is altered; a read error may explain this. The chain recombines TRBV5-4 with TRBJ1-2; 10 bases agree with TRBD1. Germline V gene data show CDR1 as SGHNT and CDR2 as YYREEE (reference sequence). The CDR3 runs to 14 residues. This chain's CDR3 is CASSDPGTGVLGAF. The CDR3 DNA is TGTGCCAGCAGCGATCCCGGGACAGGGGTCCTCGGTGCCTTC.

The chain links TRBV10-3 to TRBJ1-1, with D tentatively TRBD1 (5 bases). V lost 4 bases, J lost 0 bases, and 21 bases lay in between. Germline CDR1 ENHRY, CDR2 SYGVKD. This CDR3 is built from 18 residues. In nucleotides, the CDR3 is TGTGCCATCAGTGGGGAATTAGGGGCCAAAGGCGTGAACACTGAAGCTTTCTTT. It encodes CAISGELGAKGVNTEAFF.

The chain couples TRBV27 to TRBJ2-2, with 8 bases lining up with TRBD2. Germline loops: CDR1 MNHEY, CDR2 SMNVEV (reference sequence). CDR3 size: 18 residues. V was clipped by 3 bases and J by 3 bases; unmatched bases: 12. CDR3 sequence (DNA): TGTGCCAGCAGTTTGTCGATAAGCGGGAGTCCGGACACCGGGGAGCTGTTTTTT. Protein product: CASSLSISGSPDTGELFF.